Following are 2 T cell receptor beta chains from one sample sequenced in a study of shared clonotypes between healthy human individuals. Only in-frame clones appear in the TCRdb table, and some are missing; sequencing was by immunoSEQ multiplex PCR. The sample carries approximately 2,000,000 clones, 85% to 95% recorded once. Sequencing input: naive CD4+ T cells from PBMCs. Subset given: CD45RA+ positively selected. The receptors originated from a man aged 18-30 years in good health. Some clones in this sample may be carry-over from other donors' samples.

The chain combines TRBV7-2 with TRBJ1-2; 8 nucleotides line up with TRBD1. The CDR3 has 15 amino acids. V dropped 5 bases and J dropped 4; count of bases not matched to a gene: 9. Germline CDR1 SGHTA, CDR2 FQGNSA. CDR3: CASSNGGQGGYGYTF. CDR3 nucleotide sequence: TGTGCCAGCAGCAACGGAGGACAGGGAGGCTATGGCTACACCTTC.

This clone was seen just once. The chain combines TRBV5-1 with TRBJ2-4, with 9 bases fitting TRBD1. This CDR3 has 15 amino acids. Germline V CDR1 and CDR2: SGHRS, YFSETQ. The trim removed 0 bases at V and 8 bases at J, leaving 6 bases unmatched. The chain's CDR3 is CASSLAGTGLDIQYF. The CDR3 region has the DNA TGCGCCAGCAGCTTGGCCGGGACAGGGCTGGACATTCAGTACTTC.